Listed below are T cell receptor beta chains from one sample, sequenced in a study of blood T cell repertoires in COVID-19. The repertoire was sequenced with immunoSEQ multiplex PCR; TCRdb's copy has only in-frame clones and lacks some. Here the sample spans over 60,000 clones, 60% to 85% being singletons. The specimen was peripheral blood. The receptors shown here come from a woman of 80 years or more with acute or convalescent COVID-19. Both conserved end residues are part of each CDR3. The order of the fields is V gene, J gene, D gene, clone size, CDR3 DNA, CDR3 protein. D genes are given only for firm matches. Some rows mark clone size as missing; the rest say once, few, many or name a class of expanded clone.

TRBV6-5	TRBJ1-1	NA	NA	TGTGCCAGCAGTTCCAATGGACAAGGTGAAGCTGAAGCTTTCTTT	CASSSNGQGEAEAFF
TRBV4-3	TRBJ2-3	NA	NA	TGCGCCAGCAGCCAAGGCACCTACACAGATACGCAGTATTTT	CASSQGTYTDTQYF
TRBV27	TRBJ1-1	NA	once	TGTGCCAGCAGTCCCGGAGGAGGATTGCACACTGAAGCTTTCTTT	CASSPGGGLHTEAFF
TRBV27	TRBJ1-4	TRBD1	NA	TGTGCCAGCAGTCCGGGACAGGATAATGAAAAACTGTTTTTT	CASSPGQDNEKLFF
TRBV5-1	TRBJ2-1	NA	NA	TGCGCCAGCAGCTCGTTAGCGGCCACCTACAATGAGCAGTTCTTC	CASSSLAATYNEQFF
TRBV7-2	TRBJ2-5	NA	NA	TGTGCCAGCAGCCCAAGACCATCTGGACTATCGGGGACCCAGTACTTC	CASSPRPSGLSGTQYF
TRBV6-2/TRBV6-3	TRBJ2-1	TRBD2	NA	TGTGCCAGCAGTTCCTGGACTAGCGGGAGGATTCGAGACAATGAGCAGTTCTTC	CASSSWTSGRIRDNEQFF
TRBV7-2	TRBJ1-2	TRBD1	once	TGTGCCAGCAGCCCCTGGACAGGGAACTATGGCTACACCTTC	CASSPWTGNYGYTF
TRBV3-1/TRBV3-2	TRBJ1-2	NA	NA	TGTGCCAGCAGCCATCTGGCCCCGCCGCCCTTCTATGGCTACACCTTC	CASSHLAPPPFYGYTF
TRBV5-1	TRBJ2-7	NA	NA	TGCGCCAGCAGCCCCGGACAGACCCCCTCCTACGAGCAGTACTTC	CASSPGQTPSYEQYF
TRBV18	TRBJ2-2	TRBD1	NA	TGTGCCAGCTCACTCGGGACAGGGTCCGGGGAGCTGTTTTTT	CASSLGTGSGELFF
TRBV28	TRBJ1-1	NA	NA	TGTGCCAGCAGTTCCCTCGACCGAGGGACTGAAGCTTTCTTT	CASSSLDRGTEAFF
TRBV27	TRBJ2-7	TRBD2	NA	TGTGCCAGCAGTTTATTACTAGCGGGAGGGCCGGACGAGCAGTACTTC	CASSLLLAGGPDEQYF
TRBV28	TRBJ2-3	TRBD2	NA	TGTGCCGGGTCAGCCGGGCGGGAGAGTCCAGATACGCAGTATTTT	CAGSAGRESPDTQYF
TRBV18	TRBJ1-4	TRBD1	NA	TGTGCCAGCTCACCTCAGGGGGCGGTTAATGAAAAACTGTTTTTT	CASSPQGAVNEKLFF
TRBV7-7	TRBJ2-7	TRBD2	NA	TGTGCTAGCAGATGGGGACTAAGGACCTACGAGCAGTACTTC	CASRWGLRTYEQYF
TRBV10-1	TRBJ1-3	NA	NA	TGCGCCAGCAGGACGTCAGGGTCGGGCGGAAACACCATATATTTT	CASRTSGSGGNTIYF
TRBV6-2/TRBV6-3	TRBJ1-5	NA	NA	TGTGCCAGCAGTTACGGGACTCGGGGCCCCGTAGTGGGGGTCAGGAGTCAGCCCCAGCATTTT	CASSYGTRGPVVGVRSQPQHF
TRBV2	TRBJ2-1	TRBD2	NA	TGTGCCAACCCCCGGACTAGCGGGATTGACAATGAGCAGTTCTTC	CANPRTSGIDNEQFF
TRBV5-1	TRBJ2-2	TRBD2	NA	TGCGCCAGCAGCCGGGAAGGAAAGAGCGGGGGCACCGGGGAGCTGTTTTTT	CASSREGKSGGTGELFF
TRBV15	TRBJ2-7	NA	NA	TGTGCCACCAGCCCCCCGGGTAGCTCCTACGAGCAGTACTTC	CATSPPGSSYEQYF
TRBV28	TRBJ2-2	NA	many	TGTGCCAGCAGTTGGAGGGGTACCGGGGAGCTGTTTTTT	CASSWRGTGELFF
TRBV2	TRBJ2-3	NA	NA	TGTGCCAGCAGCGGGACACCCGGACAGAGCACAGATACGCAGTATTTT	CASSGTPGQSTDTQYF
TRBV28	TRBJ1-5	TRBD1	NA	TGTGCCAGCAGTTTCAGACAGGGCCGACAGCCCCAGCATTTT	CASSFRQGRQPQHF
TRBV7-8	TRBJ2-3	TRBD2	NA	TGTGCCAGCAGCTCCCTAGCGGGAGGGCACTCAAGCACAGATACGCAGTATTTT	CASSSLAGGHSSTDTQYF
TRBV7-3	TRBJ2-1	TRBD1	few	TGTGCCAGCAGCTTACCGGGGACAGGATACAATGAGCAGTTCTTC	CASSLPGTGYNEQFF
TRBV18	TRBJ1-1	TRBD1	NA	TGTGCCAGCTCACAACGGACAGGCCCTGAAGCTTTCTTT	CASSQRTGPEAFF
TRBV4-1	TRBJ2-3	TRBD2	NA	TGCGCCAGCAGCCAAGGGGTAACGATTAGCGGGAGTGCAGATACGCAGTATTTT	CASSQGVTISGSADTQYF
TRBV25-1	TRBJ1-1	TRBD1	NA	TGTGCCAGCAGTAAACAGGGGGGTGTCACTGAAGCTTTCTTT	CASSKQGGVTEAFF
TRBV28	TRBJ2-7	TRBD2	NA	TGTGCCAGCAGTTGGGCGGGAGTCCACGAGCAGTACTTC	CASSWAGVHEQYF
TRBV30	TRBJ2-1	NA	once	TGTGCCTGGGTGAAGGGGTCGAGCTCCTACAATGAGCAGTTCTTC	CAWVKGSSSYNEQFF
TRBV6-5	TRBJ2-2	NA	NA	TGTGCCAGCAGTTACTCGAGGTCCTCCGGGGAGCTGTTTTTT	CASSYSRSSGELFF
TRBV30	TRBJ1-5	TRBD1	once	TGTGCCTGGAGTTCTCCGGACAGGGGGTTTAGAAATCAGCCCCAGCATTTT	CAWSSPDRGFRNQPQHF
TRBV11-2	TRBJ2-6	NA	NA	TGTGCCAGCAGCCCCGGGAGCTCTGGGGCCAACGTCCTGACTTTC	CASSPGSSGANVLTF
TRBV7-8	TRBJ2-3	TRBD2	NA	TGTGCCAGCAGCCTCGGAAGGGCTAGCGGGAGGTTCACAGATACGCAGTATTTT	CASSLGRASGRFTDTQYF
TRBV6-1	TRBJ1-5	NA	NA	TGTGCCAGCAGTGAATTGGCAGGGAATCAGCCCCAGCATTTT	CASSELAGNQPQHF
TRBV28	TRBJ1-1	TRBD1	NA	TGTGCCAGCAGCTTGGCAGGGGGCGTCACTGAAGCTTTCTTT	CASSLAGGVTEAFF
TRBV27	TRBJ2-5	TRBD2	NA	TGTGCCAGCAGTTTAAGACTAGCGGGAAGTGTACTTGAGACCCAGTACTTC	CASSLRLAGSVLETQYF
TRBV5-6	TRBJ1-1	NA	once	TGTGCCAGCAGCACCTACAGGGTCACTGAAGCTTTCTTT	CASSTYRVTEAFF
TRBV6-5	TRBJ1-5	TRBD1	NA	TGTGCCAGCAGCCCGGACAGGGGGCCCAATCAGCCCCAGCATTTT	CASSPDRGPNQPQHF
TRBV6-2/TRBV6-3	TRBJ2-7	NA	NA	TGTGCCAGCAGCCCTTTCCGGAGCGAGCAGTACTTC	CASSPFRSEQYF
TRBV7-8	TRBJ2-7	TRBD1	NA	TGTGCCAGCAGCAAGACAGGGTTCGAGCAGTACTTC	CASSKTGFEQYF
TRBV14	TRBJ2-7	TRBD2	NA	TGTGCCAGCAGCCGCGGGACTAGCGGAGTCTACGAGCAGTACTTC	CASSRGTSGVYEQYF
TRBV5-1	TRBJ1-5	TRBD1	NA	TGCGCCAGCAGCGAGGGGGACAGGGACCATCAGCCCCAGCATTTT	CASSEGDRDHQPQHF
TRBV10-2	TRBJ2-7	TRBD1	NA	TGCGCCAGCCGGGACAGGGCCTACGAGCAGTACTTC	CASRDRAYEQYF
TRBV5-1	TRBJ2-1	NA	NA	TGCGCCAGCAGCTTGGGAGGTTTTCCTAGCTCCTACAATGAGCAGTTCTTC	CASSLGGFPSSYNEQFF
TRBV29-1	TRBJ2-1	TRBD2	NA	TGCAGCGGGGAGGTAGCGGGCTACAATGAGCAGTTCTTC	CSGEVAGYNEQFF
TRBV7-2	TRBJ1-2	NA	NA	TGTGCCAGCAGCTTACGGCAGGGGAATGGCTACACCTTC	CASSLRQGNGYTF
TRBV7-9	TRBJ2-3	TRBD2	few	TGTGCCAGCAGCCAGGGACTAGCGGGATCTCGCACAGATACGCAGTATTTT	CASSQGLAGSRTDTQYF
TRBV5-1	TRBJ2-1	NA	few	TGCGCCAGCAGCCCAAACTACGTCGACAATGAGCAGTTCTTC	CASSPNYVDNEQFF
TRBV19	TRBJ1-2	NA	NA	TGTGCCTCACGACGGGACGGCGGGATTGGCTACACCTTC	CASRRDGGIGYTF
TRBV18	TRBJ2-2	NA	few	TGTGCCAGCCGAGGGATGGGGGCCTCGGCCGGGGAGCTGTTTTTT	CASRGMGASAGELFF
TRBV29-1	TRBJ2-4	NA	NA	TGCAGCGTTGTGGTGCGGTTTCTGGCCAAAAACATTCAGTACTTC	CSVVVRFLAKNIQYF